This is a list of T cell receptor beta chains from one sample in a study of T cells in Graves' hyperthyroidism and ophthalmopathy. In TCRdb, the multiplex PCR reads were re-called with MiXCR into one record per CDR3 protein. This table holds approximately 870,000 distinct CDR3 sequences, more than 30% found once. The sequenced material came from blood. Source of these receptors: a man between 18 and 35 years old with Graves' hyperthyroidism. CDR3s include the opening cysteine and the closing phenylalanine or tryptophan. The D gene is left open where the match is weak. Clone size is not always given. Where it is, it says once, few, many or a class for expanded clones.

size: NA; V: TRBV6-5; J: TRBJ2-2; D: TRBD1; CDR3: CASSASPGGVNTGELFF; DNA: TGTGCCAGCAGCGCCTCTCCAGGGGGAGTTAACACCGGGGAGCTGTTTTTT
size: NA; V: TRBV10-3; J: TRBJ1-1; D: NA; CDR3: CAISGVANTEAFF; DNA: TGTGCCATCAGTGGCGTGGCGAACACTGAAGCTTTCTTT
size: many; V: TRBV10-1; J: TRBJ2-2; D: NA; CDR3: CASTARGGGELFF; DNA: TGCGCCAGCACCGCACGAGGCGGCGGGGAGCTGTTTTTT
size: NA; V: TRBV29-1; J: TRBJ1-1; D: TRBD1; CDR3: CSVGGQSLGWSEAFF; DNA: TGCAGCGTTGGGGGACAGTCCCTAGGGTGGAGTGAAGCTTTCTTT
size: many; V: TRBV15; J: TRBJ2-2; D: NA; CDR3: CATSRDLAGAGGELFF; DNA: TGTGCCACCAGCAGAGATCTGGCGGGGGCGGGCGGGGAGCTGTTTTTT
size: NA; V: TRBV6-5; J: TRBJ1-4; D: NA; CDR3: CASSFSGMSVNEKLFF; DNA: TGTGCCAGCAGTTTCTCAGGGATGAGCGTAAATGAAAAACTGTTTTTT
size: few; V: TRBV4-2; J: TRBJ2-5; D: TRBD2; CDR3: CASLVLSSGQETQYF; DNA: TGTGCCAGCCTCGTCCTCTCTAGCGGGCAAGAGACCCAGTACTTC
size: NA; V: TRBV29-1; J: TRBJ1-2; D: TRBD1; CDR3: CSVPQGAGGYTF; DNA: TGCAGCGTTCCCCAGGGGGCGGGCGGCTACACCTTC
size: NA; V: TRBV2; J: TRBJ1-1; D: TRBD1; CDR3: CASSPTTGGVRYTEAFF; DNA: TGTGCCAGCAGCCCAACGACAGGGGGCGTTCGTTACACTGAAGCTTTCTTT
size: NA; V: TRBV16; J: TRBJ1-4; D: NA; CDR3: CASSQLQATEKLFF; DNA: TGTGCCAGCAGCCAATTACAGGCGACGGAAAAACTGTTTTTT
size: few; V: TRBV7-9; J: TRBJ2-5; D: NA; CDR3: CASSLDPTHRQETQYF; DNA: TGTGCCAGCAGCTTAGACCCCACGCACCGCCAAGAGACCCAGTACTTC
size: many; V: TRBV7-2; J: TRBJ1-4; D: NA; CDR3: CASSSISWEKLFF; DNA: TGTGCCAGCAGCTCCATAAGCTGGGAAAAACTGTTTTTT
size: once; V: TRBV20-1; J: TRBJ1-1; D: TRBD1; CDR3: CSAIRDRGRTTEAFF; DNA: TGCAGTGCTATTAGGGACAGGGGGCGAACCACTGAAGCTTTCTTT
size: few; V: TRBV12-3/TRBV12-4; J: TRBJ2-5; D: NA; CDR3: CASSLSSAGEETQYF; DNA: TGTGCCAGCAGTTTAAGCTCCGCCGGGGAGGAGACCCAGTACTTC
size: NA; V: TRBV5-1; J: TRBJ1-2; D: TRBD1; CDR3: CASSLSGGQVAYGYTF; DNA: TGCGCCAGCAGCTTGAGTGGGGGACAGGTGGCCTATGGCTACACCTTC
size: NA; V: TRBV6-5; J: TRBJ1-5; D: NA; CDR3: CASMGLRNQPQHF; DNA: TGTGCCAGCATGGGTCTGCGCAATCAGCCCCAGCATTTT
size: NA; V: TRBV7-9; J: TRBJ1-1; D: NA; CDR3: CASSEQGGEAFF; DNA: TGTGCCAGCAGCGAACAGGGCGGAGAAGCTTTCTTT
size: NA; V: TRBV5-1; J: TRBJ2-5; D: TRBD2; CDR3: CASSYGLAGEETQYF; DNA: TGCGCCAGCAGCTATGGACTAGCGGGAGAAGAGACCCAGTACTTC
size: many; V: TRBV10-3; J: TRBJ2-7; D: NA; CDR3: CAISGALNYEQYF; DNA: TGTGCCATCAGTGGAGCCCTTAACTACGAGCAGTACTTC
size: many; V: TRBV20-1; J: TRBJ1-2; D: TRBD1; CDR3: CSARRDSLNYGYTF; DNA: TGCAGTGCTCGCAGGGACAGCCTTAACTATGGCTACACCTTC
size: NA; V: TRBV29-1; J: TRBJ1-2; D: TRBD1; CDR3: CSWRQGAGYGYTF; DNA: TGCAGCTGGCGACAGGGGGCCGGCTATGGCTACACCTTC
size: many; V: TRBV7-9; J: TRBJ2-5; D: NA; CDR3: CASSHSSHQETQYF; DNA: TGTGCCAGCAGCCATTCTAGTCACCAAGAGACCCAGTACTTC
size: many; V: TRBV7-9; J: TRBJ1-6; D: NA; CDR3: CASSLEQAHSPLHF; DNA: TGTGCCAGCAGCTTAGAACAGGCCCATTCACCCCTCCACTTT
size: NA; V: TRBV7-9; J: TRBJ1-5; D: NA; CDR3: CASSPSPMAPNSNQPQHF; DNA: TGTGCCAGCTCACCGTCTCCCATGGCACCGAATAGCAATCAGCCCCAGCATTTT
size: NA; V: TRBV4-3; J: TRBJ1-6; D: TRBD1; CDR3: CASSQEPIQGADSPLHF; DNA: TGCGCCAGCAGCCAAGAACCCATACAGGGGGCAGATTCACCCCTCCACTTT
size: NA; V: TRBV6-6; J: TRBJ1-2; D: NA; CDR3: CASQRGVNYGYTF; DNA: TGTGCCAGCCAGAGGGGGGTTAACTATGGCTACACCTTC
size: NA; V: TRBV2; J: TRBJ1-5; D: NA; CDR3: CASSHQSGPQPQHF; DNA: TGTGCCAGCAGCCATCAATCGGGTCCTCAGCCCCAGCATTTT
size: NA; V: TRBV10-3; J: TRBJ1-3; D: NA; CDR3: CAISPGADPNVYF; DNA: TGTGCCATCAGTCCGGGGGCGGACCCGAACGTATATTTT
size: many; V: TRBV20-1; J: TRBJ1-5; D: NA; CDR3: CSARARTDSNQPQHF; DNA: TGCAGTGCTAGAGCCCGGACGGATAGCAATCAGCCCCAGCATTTT
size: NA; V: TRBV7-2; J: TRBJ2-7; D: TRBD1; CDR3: CASSDGGTGWGAEQYF; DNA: TGTGCCAGCAGTGACGGTGGGACAGGGTGGGGGGCCGAGCAGTACTTC
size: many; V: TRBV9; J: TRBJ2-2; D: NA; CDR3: CASSVVDGGELFF; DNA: TGTGCCAGCAGCGTAGTCGACGGGGGGGAGCTGTTTTTT
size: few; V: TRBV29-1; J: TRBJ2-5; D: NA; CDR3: CSVEDALEGPIETQYF; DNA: TGCAGCGTTGAAGATGCGCTAGAGGGTCCCATAGAGACCCAGTACTTC
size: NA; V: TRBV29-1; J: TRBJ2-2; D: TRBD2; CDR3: CSAQGGRKELFF; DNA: TGCAGCGCCCAGGGAGGGCGAAAGGAGCTGTTTTTT
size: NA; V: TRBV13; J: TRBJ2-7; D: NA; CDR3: CASSLIVAGSYEQYF; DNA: TGTGCCAGCAGCTTAATAGTGGCAGGTTCCTACGAGCAGTACTTC
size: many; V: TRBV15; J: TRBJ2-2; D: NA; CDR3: CATSRDEAGSGTGELFF; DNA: TGTGCCACCAGCAGAGATGAGGCAGGATCGGGCACCGGGGAGCTGTTTTTT
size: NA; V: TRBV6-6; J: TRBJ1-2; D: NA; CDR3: CAAATEVSGGYTF; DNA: TGTGCCGCAGCGACAGAAGTAAGCGGAGGCTACACCTTC
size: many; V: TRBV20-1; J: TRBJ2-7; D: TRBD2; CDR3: CSAIGEGYEQYF; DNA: TGCAGTGCTATCGGGGAGGGCTACGAGCAGTACTTC
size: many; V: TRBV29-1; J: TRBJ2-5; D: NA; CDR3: CSCIQGARGETQYF; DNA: TGCAGCTGTATCCAGGGGGCGCGGGGGGAGACCCAGTACTTC
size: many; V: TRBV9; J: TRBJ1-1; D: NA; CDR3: CASSVDRVGTEAFF; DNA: TGTGCCAGCAGCGTAGACAGGGTCGGCACTGAAGCTTTCTTT
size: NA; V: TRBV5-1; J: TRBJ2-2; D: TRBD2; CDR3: CASSLAGTSAFLGELFF; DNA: TGCGCCAGCAGCTTGGCCGGGACTAGCGCCTTCCTTGGGGAGCTGTTTTTT
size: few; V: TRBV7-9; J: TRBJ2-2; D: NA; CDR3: CASSEGVNTGELFF; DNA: TGTGCCAGCAGCGAGGGGGTAAACACCGGGGAGCTGTTTTTT
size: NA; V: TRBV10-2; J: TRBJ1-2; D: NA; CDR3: CASSRQEDGYTF; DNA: TGTGCCAGCAGTAGACAGGAGGATGGCTACACCTTC
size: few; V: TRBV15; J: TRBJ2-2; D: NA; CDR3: CATSRDLGGAGELFF; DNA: TGTGCCACCAGCAGAGATCTGGGGGGAGCCGGGGAGCTGTTTTTT
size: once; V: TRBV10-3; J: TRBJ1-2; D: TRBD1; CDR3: CAISETGQGDGYTF; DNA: TGTGCCATCAGTGAGACTGGACAGGGCGATGGCTACACCTTC
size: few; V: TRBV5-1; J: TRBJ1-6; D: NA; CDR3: CASRPGHSSYNSPLHF; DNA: TGCGCCAGCAGGCCGGGACATAGCTCCTATAATTCACCCCTCCACTTT
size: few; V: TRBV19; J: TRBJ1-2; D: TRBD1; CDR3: CASSLGQGRSKGYTF; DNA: TGTGCCAGTAGTCTTGGACAGGGTAGGTCAAAAGGCTACACCTTC
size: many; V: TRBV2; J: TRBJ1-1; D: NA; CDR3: CASSGVGVPEAFF; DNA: TGTGCCAGCAGTGGGGTAGGGGTCCCTGAAGCTTTCTTT
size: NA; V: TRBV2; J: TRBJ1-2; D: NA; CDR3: CASRLTGGANYGYTF; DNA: TGTGCCAGCAGACTAACTGGGGGAGCTAACTATGGCTACACCTTC
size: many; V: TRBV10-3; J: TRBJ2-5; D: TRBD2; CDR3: CAISGLAGEETQYF; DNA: TGTGCCATCAGCGGACTAGCGGGAGAAGAGACCCAGTACTTC
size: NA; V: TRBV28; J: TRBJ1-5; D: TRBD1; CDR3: CASSRLGQGRSNQPQHF; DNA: TGTGCCAGCAGCCGTTTGGGACAGGGCAGGAGCAATCAGCCCCAGCATTTT
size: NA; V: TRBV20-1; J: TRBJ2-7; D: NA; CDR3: CSARGGPREQYF; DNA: TGCAGTGCTAGAGGAGGTCCCAGGGAGCAGTACTTC